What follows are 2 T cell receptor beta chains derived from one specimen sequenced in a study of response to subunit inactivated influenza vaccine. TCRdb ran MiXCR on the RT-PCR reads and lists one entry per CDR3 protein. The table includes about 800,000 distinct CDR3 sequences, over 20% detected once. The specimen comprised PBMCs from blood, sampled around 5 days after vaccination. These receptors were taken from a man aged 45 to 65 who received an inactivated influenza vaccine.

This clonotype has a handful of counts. The chain's CDR3 is CASSQDVSGSSYNEQFF. The CDR3 DNA is TGTGCCAGCAGCCAAGATGTAAGCGGAAGCTCCTACAATGAGCAGTTCTTC. The chain recombines TRBV4-2 with TRBJ2-1; D may be TRBD2 (5 bases). Trimming took 0 bases from V and 0 from J, leaving 12 bases between them. CDR3 length: 17 amino acids. Germline V CDR1 and CDR2: LGHNA, YNFKEQ.

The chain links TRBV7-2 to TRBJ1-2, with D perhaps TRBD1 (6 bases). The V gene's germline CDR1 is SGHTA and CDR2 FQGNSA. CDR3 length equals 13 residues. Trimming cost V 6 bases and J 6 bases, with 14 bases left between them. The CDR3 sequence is CASRNRGEDGYTF. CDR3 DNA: TGTGCCAGCAGAAATAGGGGGGAAGATGGCTACACCTTC. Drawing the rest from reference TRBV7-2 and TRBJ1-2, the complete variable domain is GAGVSQSPSNKVTEKGKDVELRCDPISGHTALYWYRQSLGQGLEFLIYFQGNSAPDKSGLPSDRFSAERTGGSVSTLTIQRTQQEDSAVYLCASRNRGEDGYTFGSGTRLTVV.